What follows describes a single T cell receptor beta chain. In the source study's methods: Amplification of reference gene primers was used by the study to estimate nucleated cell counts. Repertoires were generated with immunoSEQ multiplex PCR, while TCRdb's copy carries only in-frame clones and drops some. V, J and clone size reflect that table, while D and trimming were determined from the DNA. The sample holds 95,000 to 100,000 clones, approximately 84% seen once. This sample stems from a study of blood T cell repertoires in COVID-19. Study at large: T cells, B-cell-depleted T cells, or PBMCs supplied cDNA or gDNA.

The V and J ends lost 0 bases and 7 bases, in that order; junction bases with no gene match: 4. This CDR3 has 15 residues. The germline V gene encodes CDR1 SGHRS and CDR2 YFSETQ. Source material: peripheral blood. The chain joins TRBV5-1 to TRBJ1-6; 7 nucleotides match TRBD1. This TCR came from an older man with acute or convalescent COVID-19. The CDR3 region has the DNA TGCGCCAGCAGCTTGGGGACAGGCCCAAATTCACCCCTCCACTTT. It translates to CASSLGTGPNSPLHF.